This passage covers 27 T cell receptor beta chains from one sample sequenced in a study of T cell responses to AZD1222 COVID-19 vaccine. The protocol was immunoSEQ multiplex PCR, while the TCRdb copy is restricted to in-frame clones and leaves out a portion. The sample has roughly 140,000 clones; 92% are singletons. The sequencing here drew on peripheral blood, taken 28 days after the second AZD1222 dose. The receptors here all came from an adult who received the AZD1222 COVID-19 vaccine.

V gene TRBV9 combines with J gene TRBJ1-3; D may be TRBD1 (5 bases). Deletions cut 2 bases from V and 0 bases from J, with 9 bases between. Per germline, CDR1 SGDLS and CDR2 YYNGEE. The CDR3 loop spans 15 amino acids. CDR3 amino acids: CASSVSGVSGNTIYF. DNA for the CDR3: TGTGCCAGCAGCGTCTCGGGGGTCTCTGGAAACACCATATATTTT.

The V gene is TRBV18, the J gene TRBJ1-3, with D maybe TRBD1 (6 bases). Germline assignment: CDR1 KGHSH and CDR2 LQKENI. Trimming cost V 3 bases and J 2 bases, with 14 bases left between them. The CDR3 length is 16 residues. Here the CDR3 DNA reads TGTGCCAGCTCACCCCGGGGACAATCGACTGGAAACACCATATATTTT. Translation: CASSPRGQSTGNTIYF. Full variable domain (outside the CDR3, taken from reference TRBV18 and TRBJ1-3): NAGVMQNPRHLVRRRGQEARLRCSPMKGHSHVYWYRQLPEEGLKFMVYLQKENIIDESGMPKERFSAEFPKEGPSILRIQQVVRGDSAAYFCASSPRGQSTGNTIYFGEGSWLTVV.

This clone was detected once. The chain combines TRBV3-1 (or the pseudogene TRBV3-2) with TRBJ2-7; the match to TRBD1 covers 8 bases. The CDR3 is 14 amino acids. The germline V gene encodes CDR1 LGHDT and CDR2 YNNKEL (reference sequence). Unmatched junction bases numbered 7, after V lost 4 bases and J lost 5 bases. The CDR3 DNA reads TGTGCCAGCAGCCGACAGGGGAATAGCCACGAGCAGTACTTC. Protein sequence: CASSRQGNSHEQYF.

The rearrangement joins TRBV19 to TRBJ1-1; D gene uncertain. V lost 3 bases to trimming and J lost 4 bases, with 12 bases between them. The CDR3 has 14 amino acids. Germline lookup yields CDR1 LNHDA and CDR2 SQIVND (reference sequence). The DNA for the CDR3 is TGTGCCAGTAGTATCGGAAGTCGGGCCACTGAAGCTTTCTTT. It encodes CASSIGSRATEAFF.

This chain links TRBV7-2 with TRBJ1-4; D is perhaps TRBD1 (5 bases). The germline V gene has CDR1 SGHTA and CDR2 FQGNSA. Trimming stripped 5 bases from V and 8 bases from J, with 15 bases between. This CDR3 is built from 14 residues. The CDR3 sequence: CASSLGGSIEKLFF. The CDR3 coding sequence is TGTGCCAGCAGCCTCGGGGGGTCTATAGAAAAACTGTTTTTT.

This clone was counted a single time. V usage is TRBV18 and J usage is TRBJ1-4; D is undetermined. This CDR3 has 15 amino acids. Between the trimmed V and J ends, which lost 3 bases and 0 bases, there was a span of 8 bases. Per germline, CDR1 KGHSH and CDR2 LQKENI. This chain's CDR3 is CASSPAAATNEKLFF. The CDR3 nucleotides read TGTGCCAGCTCACCCGCGGCAGCAACTAATGAAAAACTGTTTTTT.

This clone appeared once. The DNA of the CDR3 is TGTGCCAGCAGCAAAGTCTCCCAGCGGGAGACCGGGGAGCTGTTTTTT. Encoded protein: CASSKVSQRETGELFF. The V gene is TRBV7-8, the J gene TRBJ2-2; 8 bases match TRBD2. Germline values: CDR1 SGHVS, CDR2 FQNEAQ. The CDR3 covers 16 residues. Unmatched junction bases numbered 10, after V lost 5 bases and J lost 5 bases.

The gene calls are TRBV2 and TRBJ1-2; a weak D match, TRBD1 (5 bases). CDR1 and CDR2 from the germline V gene are SNHLY and FYNNEI. The V gene lost 6 bases and the J gene lost 6 bases, with 8 bases spanning the gap. The CDR3 has 11 amino acids. In DNA form, the CDR3 reads TGTGCCAGCAGACAGGAGCATGGCTACACCTTC. Its translation is CASRQEHGYTF. Based on the CDR3 plus reference TRBV2 and TRBJ1-2, the full variable domain is EPEVTQTPSHQVTQMGQEVILRCVPISNHLYFYWYRQILGQKVEFLVSFYNNEISEKSEIFDDQFSVERPDGSNFTLKIRSTKLEDSAMYFCASRQEHGYTFGSGTRLTVV.

This rearrangement joins TRBV5-1 to TRBJ1-2; TRBD1 matches 9 bases. V was pared by 3 bases and J by 3 bases, with 9 bases of the junction left unmatched. The CDR3 length is 16 residues. Germline CDR1 SGHRS, CDR2 YFSETQ. The CDR3 bases are TGCGCCAGCAGCTGGGACAGGGCGGGACAGGACTATGGCTACACCTTC. Its protein is CASSWDRAGQDYGYTF.

The J gene is TRBJ1-1, the V gene TRBV2; the D gene is possibly TRBD1 (5 bases). This CDR3 spans 13 amino acids. The V end lost 4 bases, the J end lost 0 bases, and 6 bases lay between the germline ends. Germline V CDR1 and CDR2: SNHLY, FYNNEI. The chain's CDR3 is CASSVGVNTEAFF. CDR3 nucleotides: TGTGCCAGCAGTGTAGGGGTGAACACTGAAGCTTTCTTT. The full variable domain, rest sourced from reference TRBV2 and TRBJ1-1, is EPEVTQTPSHQVTQMGQEVILRCVPISNHLYFYWYRQILGQKVEFLVSFYNNEISEKSEIFDDQFSVERPDGSNFTLKIRSTKLEDSAMYFCASSVGVNTEAFFGQGTRLTVV.

The rearrangement joins TRBV12-3 or TRBV12-4 to TRBJ2-7; D gene unclear. The CDR3 is made up of 10 amino acids. The germline V and J ends were trimmed by 3 bases and 5 bases, with 2 bases remaining between them. The chain's CDR3 is CASSFNEQYV. CDR3 nucleotides: TGTGCCAGCAGTTTTAACGAGCAGTACGTC.

As DNA, the CDR3 is TGTGCCAGCAAGAGGGGGCTGGGGGGCTACACCTTC. This gives the protein CASKRGLGGYTF. The chain combines TRBV28 with TRBJ1-2, with 7 bases that match TRBD1. The V gene's germline CDR1 is MDHEN and CDR2 SYDVKM. The J segment lost 8 bases and the V segment lost 7 bases, leaving 7 bases of the junction unmatched. The CDR3 is 12 residues long.

The chain couples TRBV6-5 to TRBJ1-2; 7 bases fit TRBD1. CDR1 is MNHEY, CDR2 SVGAGI, per germline. CDR3 length: 13 amino acids. The J segment lost 6 bases and the V segment lost 0 bases, leaving 1 base of the junction unmatched. CDR3 sequence: CASSYSTGDGYTF. CDR3 sequence (DNA): TGTGCCAGCAGTTACTCCACAGGGGATGGCTACACCTTC.

The chain joins TRBV10-1 to TRBJ2-7; TRBD2 aligns across 11 bases. V lost 5 bases to trimming and J lost 2 bases; unmatched junction nucleotides: 2. The germline V gene encodes CDR1 WNHNN and CDR2 SYGVQD (reference sequence). The CDR3 totals 14 residues. The CDR3: CASSRLAGTYEQYF. The CDR3 coding sequence is TGCGCCAGCAGTAGACTAGCGGGGACCTACGAGCAGTACTTC.

This chain joins TRBV10-3 and TRBJ1-1; D might be TRBD1 (5 bases). The CDR3 has 14 amino acids. The V end lost 6 bases, the J end lost 2 bases, and 13 bases lay between the germline ends. Germline loops: CDR1 ENHRY, CDR2 SYGVKD. This CDR3 reads CAIRTEEPNTEAFF. CDR3 coding DNA: TGTGCCATCAGGACAGAAGAGCCTAACACTGAAGCTTTCTTT.

This chain links TRBV14 with TRBJ1-2, with a tentative D call TRBD1 (6 bases). V was pared by 4 bases and J by 8 bases, with 14 bases between. CDR1 is SGHDN and CDR2 is FVKESK in the germline V gene. This CDR3 has 13 amino acids. CDR3 DNA: TGTGCCAGCAGCCCGAGGAGGGGGGACGGCTACACCTTC. This codes for CASSPRRGDGYTF.

This chain links TRBV15 with TRBJ2-7; D ambiguous. The CDR3 has 14 residues. Germline V gives CDR1 LNHNV, CDR2 YYDKDF (reference sequence). The ends were cut back, 0 bases at V and 5 bases at J, with 11 bases in the middle. CDR3 sequence reads: CATSREWGFHEQYV. The CDR3 region has the DNA TGTGCCACCAGCAGAGAATGGGGTTTCCACGAGCAGTACGTC.

This chain joins TRBV4-1 and TRBJ1-5; D ambiguous. Looked up from germline, CDR1 is MGHRA and CDR2 is YSYEKL. This CDR3 spans 15 amino acids. V shed 0 bases and J shed 0 bases, with 6 bases lying between them. In DNA, the CDR3 is TGCGCCAGCAGCCAAGACGTTTATAGCAATCAGCCCCAGCATTTT. This encodes CASSQDVYSNQPQHF.

This rearrangement joins TRBV11-2 to TRBJ2-7, with 14 bases lining up with TRBD2. V shed 5 bases, J shed 0 bases, and the junction held 6 bases outside the gene matches. Germline lookup yields CDR1 SGHAT and CDR2 FQNNGV. The CDR3 totals 17 residues. The CDR3, as DNA: TGTGCCAGCAGCCCCTGGACTAGCGGGGGGAGCTCCTACGAGCAGTACTTC. Its protein product is CASSPWTSGGSSYEQYF.

The rearrangement joins TRBV11-2 to TRBJ2-7; no firm D call. Trimming stripped 8 bases from V and 5 bases from J, with 31 bases between. Germline values: CDR1 SGHAT, CDR2 FQNNGV. CDR3 length: 18 residues. The CDR3 sequence is CASSPRWPFLRIVNEQYF. The CDR3 coding sequence is TGTGCCAGCTCACCCCGATGGCCCTTTTTGAGGATAGTAAACGAGCAGTACTTC. The entire variable domain, with the rest obtained from reference TRBV11-2 and TRBJ2-7, is as follows: EAGVAQSPRYKIIEKRQSVAFWCNPISGHATLYWYQQILGQGPKLLIQFQNNGVVDDSQLPKDRFSAERLKGVDSTLKIQPAKLEDSAVYLCASSPRWPFLRIVNEQYFGPGTRLTVT.

V is TRBV4-3 and J is TRBJ1-2, with 7 nucleotides matching TRBD1. The CDR3 extends over 15 amino acids. V lost 1 base and J lost 6; bases outside the gene matches: 8. Germline CDR1 LGHNA, CDR2 YSLEER. This chain's CDR3 is CASSQAPTGNDGYTF. CDR3 coding DNA: TGCGCCAGCAGCCAAGCCCCGACAGGGAACGATGGCTACACCTTC.

This chain links TRBV4-2 with TRBJ1-5, with D possibly matching TRBD1 (5 bases). The CDR3 runs to 16 residues. With 0 bases removed from V and 9 bases from J, the gap between germline ends came to 18 bases. In germline, CDR1 is LGHNA, CDR2 YNFKEQ. CDR3 region: CASSQDRDGGLWPQHF. The DNA of the CDR3 is TGTGCCAGCAGCCAAGACAGGGACGGTGGGTTATGGCCCCAGCATTTT.

This chain uses TRBV6-1 with TRBJ1-2, with D uncertain. This CDR3 is 16 amino acids long. Germline lookup yields CDR1 MNHNS and CDR2 SASEGT. V was clipped by 3 bases and J by 0 bases, with 14 bases between them. The CDR3 spells CASSEGVGKSNYGYTF. The DNA of the CDR3 is TGTGCCAGCAGTGAGGGCGTAGGAAAATCTAACTATGGCTACACCTTC.

The chain joins TRBV7-6 to TRBJ1-4; TRBD1 agrees at 7 bases. CDR1 and CDR2 from the germline V gene are SGHVS and FNYEAQ. The CDR3 is 17 residues long. The junction had 15 bases not matched to a gene; V was cut back by 5 bases and J by 6 bases. The CDR3 DNA reads TGTGCCAGCAGCCTCCGACAGGGAAGAGGCTGGGATGAAAAACTGTTTTTT. Residues: CASSLRQGRGWDEKLFF.

This sequence joins TRBV6-2 or TRBV6-3 and TRBJ1-2; D not certain. The CDR3 is made up of 14 amino acids. V shed 2 bases and J shed 4 bases, with 11 bases lying between them. In germline, CDR1 is MNHEY, CDR2 SVGEGT. The CDR3: CASSYRVSSYGYTF. In nucleotides, the CDR3 is TGTGCCAGCAGTTACCGGGTCAGCTCCTATGGCTACACCTTC.

The chain links TRBV9 to TRBJ1-4; weak D call: TRBD1 (6 bases). CDR1 is SGDLS, CDR2 YYNGEE, per germline. The CDR3 covers 17 residues. Trimming stripped 4 bases from V and 0 bases from J, with 16 bases between. The CDR3 spells CASSPQGGGATNEKLFF. CDR3 in DNA: TGTGCCAGCAGCCCCCAGGGTGGGGGCGCAACTAATGAAAAACTGTTTTTT.

The chain couples TRBV5-1 to TRBJ1-4, with a possible D match to TRBD1 (5 bases). CDR1 is SGHRS and CDR2 is YFSETQ in the germline V gene. This CDR3 spans 16 amino acids. With 0 bases removed from V and 4 bases from J, the gap between germline ends came to 13 bases. The CDR3 DNA follows: TGCGCCAGCAGCTTGGAAGGGGCGGTGATTAATGAAAAACTGTTTTTT. Its translation: CASSLEGAVINEKLFF.